The text below deals with one T cell receptor (beta chain). What it recognizes is unknown. This sample stems from a study of T cells in Graves' hyperthyroidism and ophthalmopathy. Findings of the study overall: Among clonotypes expanded in thyroid above 0.001, most were also found in blood. Ophthalmopathy was told apart from stable hyperthyroidism by a 13 V-J model.

CDR3 length equals 13 residues. V was cut by 5 bases and J by 14 bases, with 21 bases left in between. Researchers defined stable Graves' hyperthyroidism as no ophthalmopathy progression within 18 months. The hyperthyroidism was newly diagnosed and had lasted under 2 months; the patients were aged 18 to 65. The TCR beta CDR3 regions underwent amplification using RNA transcripts as the source. The HTBI primer set drove a first-round RT-PCR of the TCR CDR3. TCRdb itself ran the multiplex PCR reads through MiXCR, one entry per CDR3 protein. The sample lists 500,000 to 550,000 distinct CDR3 sequences, about 20% occurring once.

The rearrangement links TRBV12-3 or TRBV12-4 to TRBJ1-2; the D gene is possibly TRBD1 (5 bases). The sequenced sample was blood. The clonotype was recovered from a man aged 18 to 30 with Graves' hyperthyroidism. The CDR3 sequence: CASSRTQGPPLTF. The CDR3 DNA sequence: TGTGCCAGCAGTCGGACCCAGGGACCGCCGCTTACCTTC.